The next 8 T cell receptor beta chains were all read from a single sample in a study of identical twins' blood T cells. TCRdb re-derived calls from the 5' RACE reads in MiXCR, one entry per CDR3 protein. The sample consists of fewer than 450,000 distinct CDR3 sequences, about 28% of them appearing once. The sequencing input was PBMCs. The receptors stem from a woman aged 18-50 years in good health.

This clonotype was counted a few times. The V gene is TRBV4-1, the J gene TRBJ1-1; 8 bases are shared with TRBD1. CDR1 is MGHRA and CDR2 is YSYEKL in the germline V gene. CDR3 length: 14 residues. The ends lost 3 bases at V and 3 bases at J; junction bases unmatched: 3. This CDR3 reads CASSQMDRDTEAFF. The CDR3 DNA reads TGCGCCAGCAGCCAGATGGACAGGGACACTGAAGCTTTCTTT.

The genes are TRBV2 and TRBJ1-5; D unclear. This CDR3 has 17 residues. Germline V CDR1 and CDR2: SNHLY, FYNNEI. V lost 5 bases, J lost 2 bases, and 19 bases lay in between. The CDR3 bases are TGTGCCAGCAGTCCATCCGAAACACGGAGGGGCAATCAGCCCCAGCATTTT. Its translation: CASSPSETRRGNQPQHF.

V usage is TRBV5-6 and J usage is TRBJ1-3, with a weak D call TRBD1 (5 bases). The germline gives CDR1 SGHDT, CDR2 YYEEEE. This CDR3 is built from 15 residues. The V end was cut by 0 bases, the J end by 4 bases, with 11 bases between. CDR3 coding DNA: TGTGCCAGCAGCTTGGGATCCGGGACCGGAAACACCATATATTTT. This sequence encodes CASSLGSGTGNTIYF. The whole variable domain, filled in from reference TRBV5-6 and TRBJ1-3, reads DAGVTQSPTHLIKTRGQQVTLRCSPKSGHDTVSWYQQALGQGPQFIFQYYEEEERQRGNFPDRFSGHQFPNYSSELNVNALLLGDSALYLCASSLGSGTGNTIYFGEGSWLTVV.

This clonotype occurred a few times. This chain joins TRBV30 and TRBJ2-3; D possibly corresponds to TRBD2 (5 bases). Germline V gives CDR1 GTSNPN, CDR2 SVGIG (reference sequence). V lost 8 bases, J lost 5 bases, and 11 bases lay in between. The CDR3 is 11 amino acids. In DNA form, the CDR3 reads TGTGCCCGGGGAAACAGAGATACGCAGTATTTT. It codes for CARGNRDTQYF.

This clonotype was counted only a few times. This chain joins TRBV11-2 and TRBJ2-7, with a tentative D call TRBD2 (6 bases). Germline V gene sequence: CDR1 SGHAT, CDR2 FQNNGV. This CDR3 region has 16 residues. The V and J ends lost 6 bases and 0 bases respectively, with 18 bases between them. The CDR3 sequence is CASSFRRGSSSYEQYF. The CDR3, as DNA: TGTGCCAGCAGTTTCCGGCGGGGATCAAGCTCCTACGAGCAGTACTTC. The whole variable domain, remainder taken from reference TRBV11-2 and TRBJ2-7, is EAGVAQSPRYKIIEKRQSVAFWCNPISGHATLYWYQQILGQGPKLLIQFQNNGVVDDSQLPKDRFSAERLKGVDSTLKIQPAKLEDSAVYLCASSFRRGSSSYEQYFGPGTRLTVT.

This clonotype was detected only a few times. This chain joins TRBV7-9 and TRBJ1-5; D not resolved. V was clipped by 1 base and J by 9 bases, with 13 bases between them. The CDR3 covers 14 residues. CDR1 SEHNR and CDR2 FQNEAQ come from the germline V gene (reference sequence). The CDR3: CASSLELGPGPQHF. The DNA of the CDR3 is TGTGCCAGCAGCTTAGAGTTAGGGCCTGGGCCCCAGCATTTT.

In DNA, the CDR3 is TGTGCCAGCAGTTTATGGGGACAGGAGGCTTTCTTT. This codes for CASSLWGQEAFF. The chain employs TRBV28 and TRBJ1-1; TRBD1 matches 8 bases. Germline-derived CDR1 and CDR2 are MDHEN and SYDVKM. Trimming removed 0 bases from V and 11 bases from J; junction bases left unmatched: 2. CDR3 length equals 12 residues. Based on the CDR3 plus reference TRBV28 and TRBJ1-1, the full variable domain is DVKVTQSSRYLVKRTGEKVFLECVQDMDHENMFWYRQDPGLGLRLIYFSYDVKMKEKGDIPEGYSVSREKKERFSLILESASTNQTSMYLCASSLWGQEAFFGQGTRLTVV.

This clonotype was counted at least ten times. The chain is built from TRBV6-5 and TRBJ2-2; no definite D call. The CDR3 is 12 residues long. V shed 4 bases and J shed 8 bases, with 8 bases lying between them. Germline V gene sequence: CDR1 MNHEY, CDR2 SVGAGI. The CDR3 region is CASSSHRGELFF. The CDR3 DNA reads TGTGCCAGCAGTTCCCATAGGGGGGAGCTGTTTTTT.